This TCR beta chain was profiled in a study of blood T cell repertoires in COVID-19. The CDR3 covers 15 residues. Looked up from germline, CDR1 is SGHTA and CDR2 is FQGNSA. Trimming cost V 3 bases and J 3 bases; bases outside gene matches: 7. Data came from immunoSEQ multiplex PCR; TCRdb stores just in-frame clones and leaves some out. The sample consists of tens of thousands of clones, 80% to 90% of them appearing once. Followed longitudinally, the Seattle patients had been enrolled during active infection. The J gene is TRBJ1-1, the V gene TRBV7-2; 7 bases are shared with TRBD1. This TCR was sampled from a man older than 75 with COVID-19, enrolled during active disease. The sequencing input was peripheral blood. The CDR3 coding sequence is TGTGCCAGCAGCTTCAGACAGGGCGGGGACACTGAAGCTTTCTTT. Residues: CASSFRQGGDTEAFF.